The rows below give T cell receptor beta chains drawn from one sample of a study of pediatric ulcerative colitis. Repertoires were generated with immunoSEQ multiplex PCR, while TCRdb's copy carries only in-frame clones and drops some. The repertoire consists of around 16,000 clones, with about 80% occurring once and the leading ten covering around 7.6%. The sequenced material came from gut tissue. These receptors were obtained from a boy aged 5 to 17 who was a control in a study of pediatric ulcerative colitis. Each CDR3 is given with its conserved first and last residue. Each record gives: CDR3 DNA, CDR3 protein, CDR3 length, D gene, J gene, V gene. The D gene is left open where the match is weak.

TGTGCCAGCAGCACCGAGCACATACTGAACACTGAAGCTTTCTTT,CASSTEHILNTEAFF,15,.,TRBJ1-1,TRBV7-6
TGTGCCAGTAGTTACCCGGACAGGAGGACTGAAGCTTTCTTT,CASSYPDRRTEAFF,14,TRBD1,TRBJ1-1,TRBV19
TGTGCCAGCAGTGAGCCTGGTGGCCGCGGGATATGGGAGACCCAGTACTTC,CASSEPGGRGIWETQYF,17,.,TRBJ2-5,TRBV25-1
TGTGCCAGCAGCCAAAGCCCGACCGCGCTCTATGGCTACACCTTC,CASSQSPTALYGYTF,15,.,TRBJ1-2,TRBV9
TGCGCCAGCAGCCAAGAAATCCAGGGCTCCGAGAACACCGGGGAGCTGTTTTTT,CASSQEIQGSENTGELFF,18,.,TRBJ2-2,TRBV4-1
TGTGCCAGCCATAGGACGTGGCCTTATGAGCAGTTCTTC,CASHRTWPYEQFF,13,.,TRBJ2-1,TRBV6-1
TGTGCCAGCTCACCGGGACAGCACTACAATGAGCAGTTCTTC,CASSPGQHYNEQFF,14,TRBD1,TRBJ2-1,TRBV18
TGTGCCAGCAGCCCAGGGGGTGGTACTGTAGCTTTCTTT,CASSPGGGTVAFF,13,TRBD1,TRBJ1-1,TRBV7-2
TGTGCCAGCAGCTTAGGAGGACAGGGGTCCAACTATGGCTACACCTTC,CASSLGGQGSNYGYTF,16,TRBD1,TRBJ1-2,TRBV7-2
TGTGCCAGCTCACCACCCCCCCCAGATACGCAGTATTTT,CASSPPPPDTQYF,13,.,TRBJ2-3,TRBV18
TGTGCCAGCAGCCGAGGGTTCGAGGGGACCATATATTTT,CASSRGFEGTIYF,13,.,TRBJ1-3,TRBV9
TGTGCCAGCAGTGCCAGTGGAATTGGGACAGATACGCAGTATTTT,CASSASGIGTDTQYF,15,.,TRBJ2-3,TRBV28
TGTGCCAGCAGCGCCGGGAGGAACACTGAAGCTTTCTTT,CASSAGRNTEAFF,13,.,TRBJ1-1,TRBV5-5